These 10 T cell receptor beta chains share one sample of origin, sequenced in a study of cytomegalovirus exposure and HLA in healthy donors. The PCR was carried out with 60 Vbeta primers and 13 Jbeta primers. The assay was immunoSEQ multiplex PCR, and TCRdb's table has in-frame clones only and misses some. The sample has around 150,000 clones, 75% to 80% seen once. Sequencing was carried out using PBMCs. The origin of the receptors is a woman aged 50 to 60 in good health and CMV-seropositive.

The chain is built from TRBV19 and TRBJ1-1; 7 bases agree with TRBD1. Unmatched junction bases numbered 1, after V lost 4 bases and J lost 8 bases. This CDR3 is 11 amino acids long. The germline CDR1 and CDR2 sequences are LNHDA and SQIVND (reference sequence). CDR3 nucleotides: TGTGCCAGTAGTACGGGACAGGAAGCTTTCTTT. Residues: CASSTGQEAFF.

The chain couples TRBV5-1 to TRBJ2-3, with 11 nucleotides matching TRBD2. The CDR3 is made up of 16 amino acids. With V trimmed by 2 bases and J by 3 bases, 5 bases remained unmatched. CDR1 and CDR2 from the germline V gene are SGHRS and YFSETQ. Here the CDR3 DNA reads TGCGCCAGCAGCTTTCGGCTAGCGGGGGGTACAGATACGCAGTATTTT. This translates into CASSFRLAGGTDTQYF.

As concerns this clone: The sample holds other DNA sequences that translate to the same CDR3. CDR3 region: CASSLGEPKDRGSEKLFF. CDR3 bases: TGTGCCAGCAGCTTAGGGGAACCTAAGGACAGGGGAAGTGAGAAACTGTTTTTT. V and J are TRBV7-6 and TRBJ1-4; 9 bases are shared with TRBD1. This CDR3 has 18 amino acids. Germline V gene data show CDR1 as SGHVS and CDR2 as FNYEAQ. V shed 1 base, J shed 11 bases, and the junction held 17 bases outside the gene matches.

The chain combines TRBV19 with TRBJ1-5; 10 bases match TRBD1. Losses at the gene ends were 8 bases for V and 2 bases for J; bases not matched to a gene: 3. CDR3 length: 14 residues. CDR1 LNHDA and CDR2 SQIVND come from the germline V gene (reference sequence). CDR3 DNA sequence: TGTGCCAGTGCAGGGACAGGGGGCAATCAGCCCCAGCATTTT. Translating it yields CASAGTGGNQPQHF.

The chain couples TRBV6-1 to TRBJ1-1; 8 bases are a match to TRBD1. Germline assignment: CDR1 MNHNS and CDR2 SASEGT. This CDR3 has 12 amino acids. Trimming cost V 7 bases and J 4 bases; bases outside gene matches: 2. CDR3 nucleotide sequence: TGTGCCAGCATTGGGACAGGCACTGAAGCTTTCTTT. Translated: CASIGTGTEAFF.

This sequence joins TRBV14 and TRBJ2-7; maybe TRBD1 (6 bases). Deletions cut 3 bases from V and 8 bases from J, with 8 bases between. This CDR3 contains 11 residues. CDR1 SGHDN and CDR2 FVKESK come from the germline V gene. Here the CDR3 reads CASSQGTQQYF. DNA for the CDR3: TGTGCCAGCAGCCAGGGGACACAGCAGTACTTC.

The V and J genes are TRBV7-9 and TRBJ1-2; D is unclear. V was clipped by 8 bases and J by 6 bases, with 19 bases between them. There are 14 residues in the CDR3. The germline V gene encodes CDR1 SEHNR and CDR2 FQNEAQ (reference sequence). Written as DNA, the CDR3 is TGTGCCAGCGGTACAGATCTGACTATTAATGGCTACACCTTC. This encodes CASGTDLTINGYTF.

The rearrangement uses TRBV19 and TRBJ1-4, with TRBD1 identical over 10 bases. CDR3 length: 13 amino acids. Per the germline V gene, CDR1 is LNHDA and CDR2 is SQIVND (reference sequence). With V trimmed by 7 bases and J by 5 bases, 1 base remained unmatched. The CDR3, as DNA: TGTGCCAGTATGGGACAGGGGAATGAAAAACTGTTTTTT. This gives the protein CASMGQGNEKLFF.

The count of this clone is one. The CDR3 DNA follows: TGTGCCAGCAGCTTAGGCAGGGCCTTTTACGAGCAGTACTTC. Residues: CASSLGRAFYEQYF. The V gene is TRBV7-2, the J gene TRBJ2-7; weak D call: TRBD1 (5 bases). Germline-derived CDR1 and CDR2 are SGHTA and FQGNSA. Trimming took 1 base from V and 4 from J, leaving 11 bases between them. The CDR3 loop spans 14 amino acids.

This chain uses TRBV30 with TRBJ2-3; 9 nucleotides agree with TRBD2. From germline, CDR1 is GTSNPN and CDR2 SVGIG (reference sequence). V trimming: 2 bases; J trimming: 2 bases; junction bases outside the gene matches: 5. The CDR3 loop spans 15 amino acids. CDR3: CAWSPSGDPTDTQYF. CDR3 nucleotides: TGTGCCTGGAGTCCTAGCGGGGATCCCACAGATACGCAGTATTTT. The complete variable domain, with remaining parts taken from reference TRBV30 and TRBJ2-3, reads SQTIHQWPATLVQPVGSPLSLECTVEGTSNPNLYWYRQAAGRGLQLLFYSVGIGQISSEVPQNLSASRPQDRQFILSSKKLLLSDSGFYLCAWSPSGDPTDTQYFGPGTRLTVL.